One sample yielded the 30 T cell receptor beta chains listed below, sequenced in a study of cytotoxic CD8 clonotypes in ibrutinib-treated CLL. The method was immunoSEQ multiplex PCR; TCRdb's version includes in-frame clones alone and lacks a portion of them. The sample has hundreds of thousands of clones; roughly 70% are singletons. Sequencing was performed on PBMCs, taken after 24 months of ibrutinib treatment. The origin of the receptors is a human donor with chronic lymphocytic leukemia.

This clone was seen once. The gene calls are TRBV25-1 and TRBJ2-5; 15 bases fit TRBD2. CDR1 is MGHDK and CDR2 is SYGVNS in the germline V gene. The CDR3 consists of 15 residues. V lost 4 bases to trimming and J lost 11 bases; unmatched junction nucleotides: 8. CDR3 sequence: CASSARTSGRGPQYF. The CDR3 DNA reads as TGTGCCAGCAGTGCCCGGACTAGCGGGAGGGGGCCACAGTACTTC.

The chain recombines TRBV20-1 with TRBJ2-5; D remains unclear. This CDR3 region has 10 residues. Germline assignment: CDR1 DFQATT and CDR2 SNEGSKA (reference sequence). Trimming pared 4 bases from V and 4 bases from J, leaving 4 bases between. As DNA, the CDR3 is TGCAGTGCTATTAGAGAGACCCAGTACTTC. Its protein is CSAIRETQYF.

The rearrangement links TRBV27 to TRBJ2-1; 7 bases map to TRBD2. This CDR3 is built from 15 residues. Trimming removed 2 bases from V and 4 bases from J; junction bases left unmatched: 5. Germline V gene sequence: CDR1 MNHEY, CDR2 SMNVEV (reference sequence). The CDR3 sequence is CASSLEGGPYNEQFF. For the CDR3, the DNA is TGTGCCAGCAGTTTAGAGGGAGGGCCATACAATGAGCAGTTCTTC.

The CDR3 DNA follows: TGTGCCAGTAGTTTCACCTCAAGGGCGAGGAGCAATCAGCCCCAGCATTTT. Protein sequence: CASSFTSRARSNQPQHF. The gene calls are TRBV19 and TRBJ1-5; no definite D call. Trimming cost V 5 bases and J 1 base, with 18 bases left between them. Germline lookup yields CDR1 LNHDA and CDR2 SQIVND (reference sequence). The CDR3 has 17 amino acids.

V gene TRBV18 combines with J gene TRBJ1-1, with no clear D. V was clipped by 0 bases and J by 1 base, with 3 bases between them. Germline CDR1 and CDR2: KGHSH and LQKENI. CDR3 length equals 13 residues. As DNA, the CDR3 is TGTGCCAGCTCACCACCAGGGAACACTGAAGCTTTCTTT. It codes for CASSPPGNTEAFF.

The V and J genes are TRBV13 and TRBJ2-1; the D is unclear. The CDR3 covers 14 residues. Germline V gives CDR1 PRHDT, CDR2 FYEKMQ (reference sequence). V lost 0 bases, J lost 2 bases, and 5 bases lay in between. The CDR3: CASSLGRTYNEQFF. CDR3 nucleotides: TGTGCCAGCAGCTTAGGGCGCACCTACAATGAGCAGTTCTTC.

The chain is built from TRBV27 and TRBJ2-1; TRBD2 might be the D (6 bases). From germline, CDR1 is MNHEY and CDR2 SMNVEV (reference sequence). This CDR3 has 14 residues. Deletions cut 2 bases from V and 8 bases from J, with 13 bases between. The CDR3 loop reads CASSLGVAADEQFF. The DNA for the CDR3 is TGTGCCAGCAGTTTAGGAGTAGCGGCGGATGAGCAGTTCTTC.

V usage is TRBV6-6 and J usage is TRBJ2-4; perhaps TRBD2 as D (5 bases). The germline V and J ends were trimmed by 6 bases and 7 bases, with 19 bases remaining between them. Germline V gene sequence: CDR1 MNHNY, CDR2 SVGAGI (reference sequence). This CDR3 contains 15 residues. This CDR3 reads CASSWMAGDDNIQYF. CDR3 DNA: TGTGCCAGCAGCTGGATGGCGGGCGACGATAACATTCAGTACTTC.

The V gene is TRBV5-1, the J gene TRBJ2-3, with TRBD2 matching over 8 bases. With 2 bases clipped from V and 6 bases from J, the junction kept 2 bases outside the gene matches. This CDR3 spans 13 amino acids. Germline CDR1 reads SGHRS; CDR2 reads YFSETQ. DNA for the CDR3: TGCGCCAGCAGCTTACGGGAGGGCGATACGCAGTATTTT. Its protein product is CASSLREGDTQYF.

The CDR3 loop is CASSSEGILNQPQHF. In DNA form, the CDR3 reads TGTGCCAGCAGCTCCGAGGGTATCCTCAATCAGCCCCAGCATTTT. The chain has TRBV11-3 and TRBJ1-5; D unresolved. The CDR3 is 15 residues long. Germline assignment: CDR1 SGHNT and CDR2 YENEEA. The germline V and J ends were trimmed by 4 bases and 3 bases, with 13 bases remaining between them.

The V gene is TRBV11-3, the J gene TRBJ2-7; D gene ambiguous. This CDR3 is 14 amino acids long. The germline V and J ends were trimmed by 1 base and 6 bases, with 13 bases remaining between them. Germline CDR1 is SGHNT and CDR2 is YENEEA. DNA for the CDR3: TGTGCCAGCAGCTTAGGCCCTGTGTCCGGCGAGCAGTACTTC. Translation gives CASSLGPVSGEQYF. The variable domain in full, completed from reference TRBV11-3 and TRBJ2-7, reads EAGVVQSPRYKIIEKKQPVAFWCNPISGHNTLYWYLQNLGQGPELLIRYENEEAVDDSQLPKDRFSAERLKGVDSTLKIQPAELGDSAVYLCASSLGPVSGEQYFGPGTRLTVT.

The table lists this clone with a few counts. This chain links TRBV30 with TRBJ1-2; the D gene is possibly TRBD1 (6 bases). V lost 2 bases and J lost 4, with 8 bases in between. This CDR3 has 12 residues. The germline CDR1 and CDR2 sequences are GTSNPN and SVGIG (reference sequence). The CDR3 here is CAWSLDSYGYTF. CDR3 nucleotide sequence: TGTGCCTGGAGTTTGGACAGCTATGGCTACACCTTC.

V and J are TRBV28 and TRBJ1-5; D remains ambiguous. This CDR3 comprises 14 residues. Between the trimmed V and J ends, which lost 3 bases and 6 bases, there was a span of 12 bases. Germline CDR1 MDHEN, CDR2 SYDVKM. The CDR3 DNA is TGTGCCAGCAGTTTTGGTTTAAAGGGTCAGCCCCAGCATTTT. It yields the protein CASSFGLKGQPQHF.

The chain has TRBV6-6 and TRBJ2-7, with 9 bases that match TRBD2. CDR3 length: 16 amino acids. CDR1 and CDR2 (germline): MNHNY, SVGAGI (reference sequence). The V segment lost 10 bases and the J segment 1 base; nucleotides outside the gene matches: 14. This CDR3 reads CATTPGGRGRSYEQYF. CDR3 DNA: TGTGCCACCACGCCGGGCGGGAGGGGTCGGTCCTACGAGCAGTACTTC.

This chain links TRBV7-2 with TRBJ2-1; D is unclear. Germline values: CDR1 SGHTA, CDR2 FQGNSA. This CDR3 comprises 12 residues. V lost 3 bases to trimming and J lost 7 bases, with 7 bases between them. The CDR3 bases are TGTGCCAGCAGCTTTTCGCGGAATGAGCAGTTCTTC. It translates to CASSFSRNEQFF.

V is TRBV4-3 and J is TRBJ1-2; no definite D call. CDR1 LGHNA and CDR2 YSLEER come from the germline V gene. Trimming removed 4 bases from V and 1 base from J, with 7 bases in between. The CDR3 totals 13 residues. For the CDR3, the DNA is TGCGCCAGCAGCCTCACCGGTAACTATGGCTACACCTTC. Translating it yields CASSLTGNYGYTF.

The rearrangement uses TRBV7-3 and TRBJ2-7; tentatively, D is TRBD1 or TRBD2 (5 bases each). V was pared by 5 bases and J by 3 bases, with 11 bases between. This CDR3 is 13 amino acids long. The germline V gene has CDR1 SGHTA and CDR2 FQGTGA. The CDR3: CASSLGAIYEQYF. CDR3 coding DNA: TGTGCCAGCAGCCTCGGGGCGATCTACGAGCAGTACTTC. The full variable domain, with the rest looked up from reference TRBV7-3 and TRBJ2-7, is GAGVSQTPSNKVTEKGKYVELRCDPISGHTALYWYRQSLGQGPEFLIYFQGTGAADDSGLPNDRFFAVRPEGSVSTLKIQRTERGDSAVYLCASSLGAIYEQYFGPGTRLTVT.

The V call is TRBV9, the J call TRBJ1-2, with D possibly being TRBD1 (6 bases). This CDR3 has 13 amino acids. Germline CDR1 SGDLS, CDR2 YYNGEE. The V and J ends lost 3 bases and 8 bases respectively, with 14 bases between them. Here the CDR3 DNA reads TGTGCCAGCAGCGCCAGGCAGGGGAGAGGCTACACCTTC. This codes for CASSARQGRGYTF.

CDR3: CASGYVEETQYF. DNA of the CDR3: TGTGCTAGTGGTTACGTAGAAGAGACCCAGTACTTC. This chain connects TRBV12-5 to TRBJ2-5; D is uncertain. The CDR3 has 12 amino acids. Germline V CDR1 and CDR2: LGHNT, FRNRAP. V dropped 4 bases and J dropped 3 bases, with 6 bases sitting between them.

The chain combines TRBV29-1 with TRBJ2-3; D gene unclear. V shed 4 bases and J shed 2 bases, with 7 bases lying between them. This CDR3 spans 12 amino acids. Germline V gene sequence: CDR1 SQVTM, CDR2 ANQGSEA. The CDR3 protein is CSVARLTDTQYF. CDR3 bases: TGCAGCGTTGCGCGGCTCACAGATACGCAGTATTTT.

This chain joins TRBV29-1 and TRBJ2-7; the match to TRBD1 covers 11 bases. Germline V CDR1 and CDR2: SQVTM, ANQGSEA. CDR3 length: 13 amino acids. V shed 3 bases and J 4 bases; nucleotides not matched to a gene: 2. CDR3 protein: CSVDGTGGYEQYF. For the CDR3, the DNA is TGCAGCGTTGATGGGACAGGGGGGTACGAGCAGTACTTC.

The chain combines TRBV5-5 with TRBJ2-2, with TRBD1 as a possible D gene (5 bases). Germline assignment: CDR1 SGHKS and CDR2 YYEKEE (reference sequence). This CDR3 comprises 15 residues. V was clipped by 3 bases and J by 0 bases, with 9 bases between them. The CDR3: CASSWQGANTGELFF. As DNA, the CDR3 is TGTGCCAGCAGCTGGCAGGGCGCGAACACCGGGGAGCTGTTTTTT.

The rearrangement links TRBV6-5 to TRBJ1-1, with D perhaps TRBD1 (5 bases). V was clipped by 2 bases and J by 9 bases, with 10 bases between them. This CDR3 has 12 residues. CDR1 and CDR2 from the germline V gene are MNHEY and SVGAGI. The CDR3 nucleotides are TGTGCCAGCAGTTACGGGGCGGGACAAGCTTTCTTT. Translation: CASSYGAGQAFF.

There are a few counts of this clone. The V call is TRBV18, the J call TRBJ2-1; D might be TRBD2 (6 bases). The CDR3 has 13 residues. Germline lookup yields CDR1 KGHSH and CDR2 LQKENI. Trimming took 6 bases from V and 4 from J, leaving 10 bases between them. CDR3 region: CASSLATYNEQFF. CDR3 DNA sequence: TGTGCCAGCTCGCTAGCGACTTACAATGAGCAGTTCTTC.

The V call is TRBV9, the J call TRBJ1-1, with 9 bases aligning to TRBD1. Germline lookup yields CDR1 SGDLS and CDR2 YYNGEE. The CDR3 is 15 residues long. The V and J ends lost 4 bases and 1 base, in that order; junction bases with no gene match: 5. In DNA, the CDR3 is TGTGCCAGCAGCCCACGGACAGGGGAGAACACTGAAGCTTTCTTT. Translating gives CASSPRTGENTEAFF.

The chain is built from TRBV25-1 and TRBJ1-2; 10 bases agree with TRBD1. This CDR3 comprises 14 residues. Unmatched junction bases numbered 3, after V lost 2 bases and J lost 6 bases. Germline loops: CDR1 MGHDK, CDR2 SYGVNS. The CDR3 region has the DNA TGTGCCAGCAGTGAACTGGGACAGGGGAATGGCTACACCTTC. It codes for CASSELGQGNGYTF.

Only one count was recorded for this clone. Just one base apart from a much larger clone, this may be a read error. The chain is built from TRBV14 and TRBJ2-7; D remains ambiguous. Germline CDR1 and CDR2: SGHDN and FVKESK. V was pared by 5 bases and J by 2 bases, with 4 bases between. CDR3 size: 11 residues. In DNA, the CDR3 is TGTGCCAGCAGCTCGGCCTACGAGCAGTACTTC. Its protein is CASSSAYEQYF.

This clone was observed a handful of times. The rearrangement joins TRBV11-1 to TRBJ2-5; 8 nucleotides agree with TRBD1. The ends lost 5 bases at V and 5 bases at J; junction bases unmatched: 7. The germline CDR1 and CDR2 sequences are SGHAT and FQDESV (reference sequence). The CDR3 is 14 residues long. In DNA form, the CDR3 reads TGTGCCAGCAGCACCTCCAGGGGGCAGGAGACCCAGTACTTC. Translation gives CASSTSRGQETQYF.

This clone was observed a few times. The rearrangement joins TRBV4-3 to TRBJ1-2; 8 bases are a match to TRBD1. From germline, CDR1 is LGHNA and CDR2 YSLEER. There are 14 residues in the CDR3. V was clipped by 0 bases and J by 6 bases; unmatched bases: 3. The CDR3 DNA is TGCGCCAGCAGCCAAGACAGGGGGCTGGATGGCTACACCTTC. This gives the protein CASSQDRGLDGYTF.

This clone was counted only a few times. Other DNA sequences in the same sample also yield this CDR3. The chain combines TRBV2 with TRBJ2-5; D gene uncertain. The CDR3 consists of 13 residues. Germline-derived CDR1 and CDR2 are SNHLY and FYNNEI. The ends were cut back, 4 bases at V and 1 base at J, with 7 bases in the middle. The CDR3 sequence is CASSGGIQETQYF. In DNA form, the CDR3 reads TGTGCCAGCAGTGGGGGAATCCAAGAGACCCAGTACTTC.